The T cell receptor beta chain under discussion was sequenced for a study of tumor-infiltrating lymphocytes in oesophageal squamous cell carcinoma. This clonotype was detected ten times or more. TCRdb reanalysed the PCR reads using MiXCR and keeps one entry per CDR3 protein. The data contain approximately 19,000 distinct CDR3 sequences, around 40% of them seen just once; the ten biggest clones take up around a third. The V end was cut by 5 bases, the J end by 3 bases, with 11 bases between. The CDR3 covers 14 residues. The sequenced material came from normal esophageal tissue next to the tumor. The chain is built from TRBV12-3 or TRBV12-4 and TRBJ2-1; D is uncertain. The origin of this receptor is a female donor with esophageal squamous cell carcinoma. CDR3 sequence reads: CASSTSGYYNEQFF. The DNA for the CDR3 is TGTGCCAGCAGTACGTCCGGGTACTACAATGAGCAGTTCTTC.